These T cell receptor beta chains were read from a single sample in a study of shared clonotypes between healthy human individuals. TCRdb keeps only in-frame clones here, not all; method: immunoSEQ multiplex PCR. Of about 530,000 clones in the sample, 90% to 97% were seen once. The sequenced sample was naive CD4+ T cells sorted from blood. These receptor sequences come from a woman between 25 and 40 years old in good health. The CDR3 runs from the conserved cysteine through the conserved F or W. D genes are given only for firm matches. Clone size is not always given. Where it is, it says once, few, many or a class for expanded clones.

d_gene	abundance	v_gene	j_gene	CDR3nt	CDR3aa
TRBD1	.	TRBV11-2	TRBJ2-7	TGTGCCAGCAGCCAGCCCCAGACAGGGTCCTACGAGCAGTACTTC	CASSQPQTGSYEQYF
TRBD1	once	TRBV28	TRBJ1-5	TGTGCCAGCAGCCCACCGGGACAGGGGACCAATCAGCCCCAGCATTTT	CASSPPGQGTNQPQHF
TRBD1	few	TRBV28	TRBJ1-1	TGTGCCAGCATTTCAGGGGGCACTGAAGCTTTCTTT	CASISGGTEAFF
.	.	TRBV18	TRBJ2-4	TGTGCCAGCTCACACAGTGTAGCCAAAAACATTCAGTACTTC	CASSHSVAKNIQYF
.	once	TRBV18	TRBJ2-1	TGTGCCAGCTCACCAAGGGTTTGGGATGAGCAGTTCTTC	CASSPRVWDEQFF
TRBD1	once	TRBV2	TRBJ2-3	TGTGCCAGTTACTCCGGGACAGGGGGGTTAGCACACTACACAGATACGCAGTATTTT	CASYSGTGGLAHYTDTQYF
.	.	TRBV30	TRBJ2-3	TGTGCCTGGAGGAACACAGATACGCAGTATTTT	CAWRNTDTQYF
TRBD1	.	TRBV6-6	TRBJ2-1	TGTGCCAGCCGGCGGGACAGGAGCTACAATGAGCAGTTCTTC	CASRRDRSYNEQFF
.	.	TRBV28	TRBJ1-5	TGTGCCAGCGGGCGGACTAGCAATCAGCCCCAGCATTTT	CASGRTSNQPQHF
TRBD2	.	TRBV7-7	TRBJ2-3	TGTGCCAGCAGCCGGGGACTAGCGGGAGTTTTAGATACGCAGTATTTT	CASSRGLAGVLDTQYF
.	.	TRBV7-9	TRBJ1-4	TGTGCCAGCAGCTTAGACTGGGCAGGAAATGAAAAACTGTTTTTT	CASSLDWAGNEKLFF
TRBD1	.	TRBV28	TRBJ2-5	TGTGCCAGCAGCGCAGCCGGGACAGGTGAAGAGACCCAGTACTTC	CASSAAGTGEETQYF
.	.	TRBV5-5	TRBJ2-7	TGTGCCAGCAGCTTGGAACAGTCCTACGAGCAGTACTTC	CASSLEQSYEQYF
TRBD2	.	TRBV19	TRBJ2-7	TGTGCCAGTAGTATTCCCCCGACTAGCGGGAGGTACCACGAGCAGTACTTC	CASSIPPTSGRYHEQYF
.	.	TRBV14	TRBJ1-2	TGTGCCAGCAGCCTACAGGGAGCCAACTATGGCTACACCTTC	CASSLQGANYGYTF
.	.	TRBV7-2	TRBJ2-6	TGTGCCAGCAGGTTGTCGGGGGCCGGGGCCAACGTCCTGACTTTC	CASRLSGAGANVLTF
.	.	TRBV27	TRBJ2-3	TGTGCCAGCAGTTTGGGGTCCGGGGCAGATACGCAGTATTTT	CASSLGSGADTQYF
TRBD1	few	TRBV4-1	TRBJ2-7	TGCGCCAGCAGCCAGGCAGGGGGAAGCTACGAGCAGTACTTC	CASSQAGGSYEQYF
.	.	TRBV28	TRBJ1-6	TGTGCCAGCAGTTCTAGCTCCTATAATTCACCCCTCCACTTT	CASSSSSYNSPLHF
TRBD2	.	TRBV6-5	TRBJ2-7	TGTGCCAGCAGTCCCGGGACTAGCGGGAGCTACGAGCAGTACTTC	CASSPGTSGSYEQYF
.	.	TRBV2	TRBJ2-7	TGTGCCAGCAGTGGTAGGGTCTCCTACGAGCAGTACTTC	CASSGRVSYEQYF
TRBD2	.	TRBV2	TRBJ2-1	TGTGCCAGCAGCATCGGGACTAGCGGGAGCGATGAGCAGTTCTTC	CASSIGTSGSDEQFF
TRBD2	.	TRBV11-3	TRBJ2-3	TGTGCCAGCAGTATCGGGACTAGCGGGAACTCAGATACGCAGTATTTT	CASSIGTSGNSDTQYF
.	.	TRBV7-9	TRBJ2-5	TGTGCCAGCAGCTGGACGACGGAGACCCAGTACTTC	CASSWTTETQYF
.	.	TRBV4-2	TRBJ2-7	TGTGCCAGCAGCCAAGAAACAGGGAGATTCTACGAGCAGTACTTC	CASSQETGRFYEQYF
TRBD2	once	TRBV7-2	TRBJ2-1	TGTGCCAGCAGCTCCGGGACTAGCGTCTACAATGAGCAGTTCTTC	CASSSGTSVYNEQFF
TRBD1	.	TRBV5-1	TRBJ2-5	TGCGCCAGCAGCCCGGACAGGGAGTGGGAGACCCAGTACTTC	CASSPDREWETQYF
TRBD2	.	TRBV19	TRBJ2-7	TGTGCCAGTAGTGCGGGACTAAGCTACGAGCAGTACTTC	CASSAGLSYEQYF
.	.	TRBV27	TRBJ1-1	TGTGCCACAGGCCCCGAGCTCCCCACCAAGGTTTTCTTT	CATGPELPTKVFF
TRBD1	.	TRBV4-2	TRBJ1-1	TGTGCCAGCAGCCCGGGGACAGGGAGAAACACTGAAGCTTTCTTT	CASSPGTGRNTEAFF
TRBD2	once	TRBV11-2	TRBJ2-4	TGTGCCAGCAGCTTAGATCAGAGAGGGAGGGCCATCTTC	CASSLDQRGRAIF
TRBD2	once	TRBV4-1	TRBJ2-1	TGCGCCAGCAGCCAAGCGGCTAGCGGGAGGGTGTATGAGCAGTTCTTC	CASSQAASGRVYEQFF
.	.	TRBV14	TRBJ2-2	TGTGCCAGCAGCCAAGATCTCAGAGGGTCCAGGGAGCTGTTTTTT	CASSQDLRGSRELFF
.	.	TRBV5-5	TRBJ2-7	TGTGCCAGCAGCTTGGCCCTGGGCTTGTACTCCTACGAGCAGTACTTC	CASSLALGLYSYEQYF
TRBD1	.	TRBV28	TRBJ1-1	TGTGCCAGCAGTTCCCCCGCACAGGGGGCGCTGACCACTGAAGCTTTCTTT	CASSSPAQGALTTEAFF
TRBD2	.	TRBV27	TRBJ2-7	TGTGCCAGCAGTACTACTAGCGGGAGTGACGAGCAGTACTTC	CASSTTSGSDEQYF
.	.	TRBV11-2	TRBJ1-1	TGTGCCAGCAGCACACAGGATCGCACTGAAGCTTTCTTT	CASSTQDRTEAFF
TRBD2	.	TRBV10-3	TRBJ2-1	TGTGCCATCAGTGAGGGAGGGACTAGAAGGAATGAGCAGTTCTTC	CAISEGGTRRNEQFF
.	.	TRBV7-2	TRBJ2-5	TGTGCCAGCAGCTTAGTGGGAGCAGAGACCCAGTACTTC	CASSLVGAETQYF
.	.	TRBV19	TRBJ1-2	TGTGCCAGTAGGCCGCAGGGACATGGCTACACCTTC	CASRPQGHGYTF
.	.	TRBV11-2	TRBJ2-7	TGTGCCAGCAGCTTGGGACACCAATCCTACGAGCAGTACTTC	CASSLGHQSYEQYF
.	.	TRBV11-3	TRBJ2-1	TGTGCCAGCAGCTTTCAGCTTTCCAATGAGCAGTTCTTC	CASSFQLSNEQFF
.	.	TRBV28	TRBJ2-1	TGTGCCAGCAGTGGGGGGTCTTACTCCTACAATGAGCAGTTCTTC	CASSGGSYSYNEQFF
.	.	TRBV5-4	TRBJ2-3	TGTGCCAGCAGCTTTCGCCAAGTTACGCAGTATTTT	CASSFRQVTQYF
TRBD2	.	TRBV28	TRBJ2-1	TGTGCCAGCAGCCCCGGGACTAGCGGCAACAATGAGCAGTTCTTC	CASSPGTSGNNEQFF
TRBD2	.	TRBV28	TRBJ2-2	TGTGCCAGCAGTTTCACCTTCGGCGGGAGATACACCGGGGAGCTGTTTTTT	CASSFTFGGRYTGELFF
.	few	TRBV27	TRBJ1-5	TGTGCCAGCAGGGGGGCGGACTATAGCAATCAGCCCCAGCATTTT	CASRGADYSNQPQHF
.	.	TRBV29-1	TRBJ2-5	TGCAGCGTTGAAGGGGAGTTGATGGTGCAGTACTTC	CSVEGELMVQYF
.	once	TRBV7-9	TRBJ1-1	TGTGCCAGCAGCTGGGCAGGAGTTGGGAGTCGGCACACTGAAGCTTTCTTT	CASSWAGVGSRHTEAFF